The rows below give T cell receptor beta chains drawn from one sample of a study of shared clonotypes between healthy human individuals. Clones were read by immunoSEQ multiplex PCR, and TCRdb kept only the in-frame ones, dropping some. The repertoire consists of millions of clones, with roughly 96% occurring once and the leading ten covering roughly 0.13%. Sequencing was done on a sample of naive CD4+ T cells sorted from blood. Receptors were obtained from a man younger than 35 in good health. CDR3s include the opening cysteine and the closing phenylalanine or tryptophan. Fields, in order: J gene, D gene, V gene, CDR3 DNA, CDR3 protein. The D gene is left open where the match is weak.

j_gene: TRBJ2-1
d_gene: TRBD2
v_gene: TRBV28
CDR3nt: TGTGCCAGCAGTTCCCAGGCTGGCGGGGGGGCCAGGAATGAGCAGTTCTTC
CDR3aa: CASSSQAGGGARNEQFF

j_gene: TRBJ2-4
d_gene: .
v_gene: TRBV10-3
CDR3nt: TGTGCCATCAGTGAGGGCGATCTTGGCATTCAGTACTTC
CDR3aa: CAISEGDLGIQYF

j_gene: TRBJ2-7
d_gene: TRBD1
v_gene: TRBV27
CDR3nt: TGTGCCAGCAGTGGACAGGTTAACGGCGAGCAGTACTTC
CDR3aa: CASSGQVNGEQYF

j_gene: TRBJ2-3
d_gene: .
v_gene: TRBV5-1
CDR3nt: TGCGCCAGCAGCCAAGCTGACAGCACAGATACGCAGTATTTT
CDR3aa: CASSQADSTDTQYF

j_gene: TRBJ2-1
d_gene: .
v_gene: TRBV30
CDR3nt: TGTGCCTGGAGTGTAGGGCAGTACAATGAGCAGTTCTTC
CDR3aa: CAWSVGQYNEQFF

j_gene: TRBJ1-1
d_gene: .
v_gene: TRBV6-1
CDR3nt: TGTGCCAGCAGTCGAGGCTCTAGGGGCACTGAAGCTTTCTTT
CDR3aa: CASSRGSRGTEAFF

j_gene: TRBJ2-5
d_gene: .
v_gene: TRBV19
CDR3nt: TGTGCCAGTAGTATCGGGACACAAGAGACCCAGTACTTC
CDR3aa: CASSIGTQETQYF

j_gene: TRBJ1-4
d_gene: .
v_gene: TRBV28
CDR3nt: TGTGCCAGCAGTGCTAACAGGTGGACGACCCATTACGGACTGTTTTTT
CDR3aa: CASSANRWTTHYGLFF

j_gene: TRBJ2-7
d_gene: .
v_gene: TRBV10-3
CDR3nt: TGTGCCATCAATAGATCCCCAGGAGCCTACGAGCAGTACTTC
CDR3aa: CAINRSPGAYEQYF

j_gene: TRBJ1-5
d_gene: TRBD1
v_gene: TRBV30
CDR3nt: TGTGCCTGGAGGTTACAGGGGAGTAGCAATCAGCCCCAGCATTTT
CDR3aa: CAWRLQGSSNQPQHF

j_gene: TRBJ1-2
d_gene: TRBD1
v_gene: TRBV7-2
CDR3nt: TGTGCCAGCAGACCGGGACAGACCTATGGCTACACCTTC
CDR3aa: CASRPGQTYGYTF

j_gene: TRBJ2-7
d_gene: .
v_gene: TRBV5-6
CDR3nt: TGTGCCAGCAGCTTTACAGGGGAGGTCGAGCAGTACTTC
CDR3aa: CASSFTGEVEQYF